This T cell receptor beta chain derives from a study of tumor-infiltrating lymphocytes in localized non-small cell lung cancer listed by TCRdb under 2021. Study-level background: The cohort included patients whose samples were collected after neoadjuvant chemotherapy, as well as both smokers and never-smokers and several histologies. Each patient provided resected tumor tissue plus uninvolved lung tissue from the same patient, with the uninvolved lung tissue described as non-adjacent to the tumor. TCR sequencing was one of several integrated assays, alongside flow cytometry, multiplex immunofluorescence, RNA-seq, exome sequencing and proteomics, applied to the same patients. In total, the ICON cohort consisted of around 140 surgical patients with localized non-small cell lung cancer who had their tumors resected. The paired tumor versus uninvolved lung comparison of immunoSEQ T-cell fraction included some 57 patients.

TCR sequencing with the immunoSEQ assay provided the T-cell fraction in tumor and uninvolved lung tissue. The paper's processing steps were these. To analyze survival, patients were divided into a high T-cell fraction group (upper tertile) and a low T-cell fraction group (lower two tertiles), and the two groups were compared using a log-rank test. Paired tumor versus uninvolved lung differences in T-cell fraction were tested with a signed-rank test. TCRdb re-hosts the immuneACCESS table, in-frame sequences only. Its copies lack some clones; in the studies checked, an unresolved V gene accounts for under half of them, and the cause for the rest is not known. V and J calls and clone size follow that table, whereas D and trimming were derived from the DNA. Present in this sample are thousands of clones, roughly 69% of which were seen just once. The ten most abundant clones make up around 8.3% of the sample.

Overall results and qualifications from the work: TCRbeta sequencing supported higher T cell infiltration in tumors than in uninvolved lung tissue, consistent with immunofluorescence CD3 counts. Because different pieces of the same tissue were used for different assays, technical variation could not be separated from intratumor heterogeneity. Assay coverage differed among patients according to how much tissue was available, so only a subset of the cohort had TCR sequencing. The TCR-derived T-cell fraction showed no difference between the flow cytometry-defined immunotypes IM1 (good prognosis) and IM2 (poor prognosis).

As concerns this clone: Its antigen is currently not known. No per-base quality is available; no much larger clone lies one base away.

Patient enrollment in ICON started in the first half of 2016, and the final patient was enrolled in the second half of 2018. From a subcohort of 60 to 90 patients, fresh tumor and matched uninvolved tissue were collected for in-depth immune analyses, including TCR sequencing. TCR sequencing was performed on DNA isolated from bulk tissue, without cell sorting. Sequencing was carried out using uninvolved lung tissue not adjacent to the tumor. The clonotype originates from a human donor with non-small cell lung cancer.

The nucleotide sequence reads as follows: TGTGCCAGCAGTGGACAGTCCAGCAATCAGCCCCAGCATTTT. Translated, it reads CASSGQSSNQPQHF. The chain employs TRBV6-5 and TRBJ1-5; the D gene is perhaps TRBD1, on 6 matching bases. From a lookup of the germline V gene, CDR1 and CDR2 are MNHEY and SVGAGI. There are 14 amino acids in the CDR3, from cysteine to phenylalanine inclusive. Only CDR3 DNA remains: 42 bases, in frame from the first base. The trim is 5 bases for V and 1 base for J, with a gap of 9 bases between the germline ends.